The table lists the clone carrying this T cell receptor (beta chain) with many counts. TCRdb fed the 5' RACE reads into MiXCR, producing one record per CDR3 protein. The profile shows about 50,000 distinct CDR3 sequences, about a tenth of them singletons. The CDR3 covers 12 residues. Trimming pared 6 bases from V and 3 bases from J, leaving 11 bases between. In germline, CDR1 is DFQATT, CDR2 SNEGSKA (reference sequence). This sample was taken from a study of neurological immune-mediated disorders. Unsorted libraries were prepared from 2 million PBMCs that had been stored at -80 C. The genes are TRBV20-1 and TRBJ2-5; D is possibly TRBD1 or TRBD2 (5 bases each). Specimen: PBMCs. The clonotype originates from a man aged 65 to 85 with HTLV-1-associated myelopathy (HAM/TSP). The CDR3 region is CSAAMGEETQYF. In DNA, the CDR3 is TGCAGTGCCGCAATGGGGGAAGAGACCCAGTACTTC.